Listed below are T cell receptor beta chains from one sample, sequenced in a study of cytomegalovirus exposure and HLA in healthy donors. Method: immunoSEQ multiplex PCR; TCRdb's copy keeps in-frame clones and lacks some. The data hold some 190,000 clones, with about four fifths observed a single time. Specimen: PBMCs. Receptor source: a woman under 40 in good health and CMV-seronegative. CDR3s leave out the opening cysteine and the closing phenylalanine or tryptophan.

TRBV9	TRBJ2-1	ASSANPGTSYYNEQF
TRBV15	TRBJ1-2	ATSRVQEGRASYGYT
TRBV5-6	TRBJ1-2	ASTWTGSNYGYT
TRBV6-1	TRBJ1-1	ASSAGVGTEAF
TRBV30	TRBJ2-3	AWGPGLNSDTQY
TRBV5-1	TRBJ2-7	ASSLGQGWSSYEQY
TRBV6-5	TRBJ2-5	ASSMDRARETQY
TRBV10-3	TRBJ1-6	AISDNKGKSNSPLH
TRBV18	TRBJ2-2	ASSPLAGGFTGELF
TRBV5-6	TRBJ2-5	ASSLDSGGLGQETQY
TRBV2	TRBJ2-1	ASSDLARGQF
TRBV7-2	TRBJ1-6	ASSLNRPKNGSPLH
TRBV5-1	TRBJ1-1	ASSLAAHSNTEAF
TRBV11-2	TRBJ2-7	ASSASSGVTYEQY
TRBV30	TRBJ2-3	AWSVGTSGGAGTDTQY
TRBV5-1	TRBJ2-5	ASSPSGAYQQETQY
TRBV2	TRBJ2-5	ASTRTSGGAGETQY
TRBV19	TRBJ1-5	ASSTGGYSNQPQH
TRBV5-1	TRBJ2-3	ASSFGLAGGSDTQY
TRBV19	TRBJ2-2	ASSIVAGKTGELF
TRBV4-2	TRBJ2-5	ASSQDHGGGETQY
TRBV30	-	AWRRPGSYEQY
TRBV4-2	TRBJ2-3	ASSQGGAGGGTDTQY
TRBV10-3	TRBJ2-7	ATSGHSYEQY
TRBV7-9	TRBJ1-6	ASSLEGRGYSPPH
TRBV7-9	TRBJ1-5	ASSLLDNQPQH
TRBV4-1	TRBJ2-7	ASSPPFPGPYEQY
TRBV7-6	TRBJ1-5	ASSLLFEGQNQPQH
TRBV6-6	TRBJ1-1	ASSYPPDRVSAEAF
TRBV6-6	TRBJ2-3	ASRPGQGLADTQY
TRBV6-4	TRBJ2-7	ASSDPWTGSNEQY
TRBV6-5	TRBJ1-2	ASRARREGYGYT
TRBV29-1	TRBJ2-7	SVTWTSGLYEQY
TRBV7-9	TRBJ2-4	ASSSSIWGEQGAQNIQY
TRBV30	TRBJ2-7	AWSVGGSSYEQY
TRBV5-1	TRBJ1-6	ASSLRGGVGSPLH
TRBV11-2	TRBJ2-5	ASSLGSGEETQY
TRBV10-3	TRBJ2-1	AITAGGDHNEQF
TRBV5-4	TRBJ2-1	ASSLVGGGGSNEQF
TRBV4-3	TRBJ2-1	ASSPWGRYYNEQF
TRBV10-3	TRBJ1-6	AISERGSSYNSPLH
TRBV4-2	TRBJ2-1	ASSQDLGTVGNEQF
TRBV29-1	TRBJ2-5	SVATGSIPQETQY
TRBV19	TRBJ1-5	ASSIRNQPQH
TRBV6-5	TRBJ2-3	ASSYLAPSTDTQY
TRBV7-2	TRBJ1-5	ASSLEDSSNQPQH
TRBV6-5	TRBJ1-2	ASGQGQGGYGYT
TRBV7-9	TRBJ2-3	ASSSGQGESTDTQY